The 17 T cell receptor beta chains below come from one sample, sequenced in a study of Ad26.COV2.S vaccination and SARS-CoV-2 variants. Here immunoSEQ multiplex PCR was the method, and the copy in TCRdb shows in-frame clones only, minus some. The sample includes some 350,000 clones, 75% to 90% of them seen just once. The treatment is: about 20 received Ad26.COV2.S at low or high dose, single or two shots; 5 received placebo; per-sample allocation not given. Collection of samples fell on day 63 after the first vaccine or placebo injection. The sample here was peripheral blood, taken in a trial of Ad26.COV2.S vaccine versus placebo. The receptors were gathered from a person aged 18-60 years who received the Ad26.COV2.S COVID-19 vaccine or a placebo.

This chain connects TRBV11-3 to TRBJ1-2; a weak D match, TRBD1 (5 bases). The CDR3 totals 17 residues. V was clipped by 5 bases and J by 5 bases, with 24 bases between them. Germline CDR1 SGHNT, CDR2 YENEEA. The CDR3 loop reads CASSPPAGKKGLYGYTF. The CDR3 region has the DNA TGTGCCAGCAGCCCCCCGGCAGGGAAGAAGGGCCTTTATGGCTACACCTTC.

The V gene is TRBV27, the J gene TRBJ2-1, with 10 nucleotides matching TRBD2. CDR1 and CDR2 (germline): MNHEY, SMNVEV (reference sequence). This CDR3 is built from 17 residues. V lost 2 bases and J lost 8; bases outside the gene matches: 12. Written as DNA, the CDR3 is TGTGCCAGCAGTTTAAGGTTGGCTAGCGGGAGTAGCGATGAGCAGTTCTTC. The encoded protein is CASSLRLASGSSDEQFF.

V usage is TRBV19 and J usage is TRBJ1-2; D possibly corresponds to TRBD1 (5 bases). The CDR3 spans 15 residues. The germline gives CDR1 LNHDA, CDR2 SQIVND (reference sequence). Deletions cut 4 bases from V and 4 bases from J, with 16 bases between. The CDR3 reads CASSTAGRAVYGYTF. CDR3 DNA sequence: TGTGCCAGTAGTACCGCGGGCAGGGCTGTCTATGGCTACACCTTC.

The chain carries TRBV10-3 and TRBJ2-3; D is perhaps TRBD1 (6 bases). In germline, CDR1 is ENHRY, CDR2 SYGVKD. The CDR3 totals 17 residues. Trimming took 6 bases from V and 2 from J, leaving 21 bases between them. In DNA, the CDR3 is TGTGCCATCAGCCCTCACAGGGACCGGGATCCCACAGATACGCAGTATTTT. Protein sequence: CAISPHRDRDPTDTQYF.

The genes are TRBV10-3 and TRBJ1-2; no clear D. Trimming took off 8 bases at V and 1 base at J, with 17 bases between the two ends. CDR1 ENHRY and CDR2 SYGVKD come from the germline V gene. The CDR3 extends over 15 amino acids. The DNA for the CDR3 is TGTGCCATCGGTCCCCGGGGTGAGGATAACTATGGCTACACCTTC. As protein: CAIGPRGEDNYGYTF.

The chain recombines TRBV2 with TRBJ2-7; unclear D gene. V was shortened by 6 bases and J by 2 bases, with 20 bases between the two germline ends. Looked up from germline, CDR1 is SNHLY and CDR2 is FYNNEI. This CDR3 has 16 residues. CDR3 coding DNA: TGTGCCAGCAGATCGCCGGCCGTAACGCGGCCCTACGAGCAGTACTTC. Residues: CASRSPAVTRPYEQYF.

This chain connects TRBV11-2 to TRBJ2-5, with D possibly TRBD1 on 6 matching bases. V was cut by 5 bases and J by 4 bases, with 23 bases left in between. The CDR3 consists of 17 residues. From germline, CDR1 is SGHAT and CDR2 FQNNGV. The CDR3 protein is CASSRTTGTSIGETQYF. The CDR3 DNA is TGTGCCAGCAGCAGGACCACAGGGACCTCCATCGGAGAGACCCAGTACTTC.

CDR3 nucleotides: TGCGCCAGCAGCCAACGGGACACAAACACCGGGGAGCTGTTTTTT. Amino acid sequence: CASSQRDTNTGELFF. V is TRBV4-3 and J is TRBJ2-2; D may be TRBD1 (6 bases). The V gene lost 2 bases and the J gene lost 2 bases, with 9 bases spanning the gap. CDR1 is LGHNA and CDR2 is YSLEER in the germline V gene. This CDR3 is 15 amino acids long.

The chain joins TRBV11-2 to TRBJ2-1; TRBD2 aligns across 8 bases. The CDR3 runs 19 residues. Germline V gives CDR1 SGHAT, CDR2 FQNNGV. After removal of 3 bases from V and 4 bases from J, the junction contained 17 bases not matched to a gene. CDR3 sequence: CASSFGLSGPRGGYNEQFF. The CDR3 DNA is TGTGCCAGCAGCTTCGGCTTATCCGGGCCTCGCGGGGGGTACAATGAGCAGTTCTTC. The full variable domain, completed using reference TRBV11-2 and TRBJ2-1, is EAGVAQSPRYKIIEKRQSVAFWCNPISGHATLYWYQQILGQGPKLLIQFQNNGVVDDSQLPKDRFSAERLKGVDSTLKIQPAKLEDSAVYLCASSFGLSGPRGGYNEQFFGPGTRLTVL.

The chain carries TRBV6-1 and TRBJ1-1; TRBD1 matches at 8 bases. V trimming: 6 bases; J trimming: 0 bases; junction bases outside the gene matches: 3. This CDR3 is built from 14 residues. Germline CDR1 is MNHNS and CDR2 is SASEGT. Written as DNA, the CDR3 is TGTGCCAGCAGAGGACAGGGCATGAACACTGAAGCTTTCTTT. Translating gives CASRGQGMNTEAFF.

As regards this clone: Other DNA sequences of this sample code for an identical CDR3. The chain is built from TRBV3-1 (or the pseudogene TRBV3-2) and TRBJ2-1; D is ambiguous. The CDR3 is 12 residues long. Germline CDR1 and CDR2: LGHDT and YNNKEL (reference sequence). V was shortened by 3 bases and J by 4 bases, with 4 bases between the two germline ends. CDR3 residues: CASSQSYNEQFF. The CDR3 nucleotides are TGTGCCAGCAGCCAGTCATACAATGAGCAGTTCTTC.

This chain connects TRBV27 to TRBJ1-5, with D perhaps matching TRBD1 (5 bases). The CDR3 is made up of 15 amino acids. Germline V gene sequence: CDR1 MNHEY, CDR2 SMNVEV (reference sequence). Trimming stripped 6 bases from V and 1 base from J, with 13 bases between. CDR3: CASSLYRDSNQPQHF. The CDR3, as DNA: TGTGCCAGCAGCCTGTACCGGGACAGCAATCAGCCCCAGCATTTT.

This chain uses TRBV5-6 with TRBJ1-3; D remains unclear. With 0 bases removed from V and 0 bases from J, the gap between germline ends came to 10 bases. Germline-derived CDR1 and CDR2 are SGHDT and YYEEEE. The CDR3 consists of 16 residues. CDR3 bases: TGTGCCAGCAGCTTGGCAGGATCGGTCTCTGGAAACACCATATATTTT. This encodes CASSLAGSVSGNTIYF.

The V call is TRBV7-9, the J call TRBJ2-5; 8 bases agree with TRBD2. Germline CDR1 and CDR2: SEHNR and FQNEAQ (reference sequence). This CDR3 comprises 15 residues. V gave up 8 bases and J gave up 5 bases; unmatched junction bases: 13. The CDR3 reads CASWLGGGSDETQYF. CDR3 bases: TGTGCCAGCTGGCTTGGCGGGGGGTCCGATGAGACCCAGTACTTC.

The chain couples TRBV19 to TRBJ1-1; no clear D gene. V lost 4 bases, J lost 1 base, and 13 bases lay in between. Germline values: CDR1 LNHDA, CDR2 SQIVND (reference sequence). This CDR3 contains 15 residues. The CDR3 is CASSRHTIGNTEAFF. For the CDR3, the DNA is TGTGCCAGTAGTAGGCACACCATCGGGAACACTGAAGCTTTCTTT.

This sequence joins TRBV6-5 and TRBJ1-1, with TRBD1 matching over 7 bases. CDR3 size: 14 residues. V trimming: 5 bases; J trimming: 3 bases; junction bases outside the gene matches: 6. The germline V gene encodes CDR1 MNHEY and CDR2 SVGAGI. CDR3 amino acids: CASSQTGRDTEAFF. Written as DNA, the CDR3 is TGTGCCAGCAGTCAGACAGGGAGGGACACTGAAGCTTTCTTT.

The J gene is TRBJ2-2, the V gene TRBV4-2; D is possibly TRBD1 or TRBD2 (5 bases each). Germline CDR1 reads LGHNA; CDR2 reads YNFKEQ. Trimming cost V 0 bases and J 5 bases, with 13 bases left between them. This CDR3 is built from 16 residues. CDR3 sequence (DNA): TGTGCCAGCAGCCAAGAGGGGGAGTTAAGAACCGGGGAGCTGTTTTTT. Translating gives CASSQEGELRTGELFF.